A single sample gave rise to the 10 T cell receptor beta chains below, sequenced in a study of T cell changes during pregnancy in multiple sclerosis. Libraries were prepared by immunoSEQ multiplex PCR; TCRdb keeps only in-frame clonotypes and omits some of them. The table has about 70,000 clones, about nine tenths seen once. The material was CD4+ T cells from peripheral blood mononuclear cells, obtained after pregnancy. The receptors stem from a female donor with multiple sclerosis, enrolled in a pregnancy study.

This clone was detected only once. In DNA form, the CDR3 reads TGTGCCAGCAGCTTATCGTCGGGGGAGTCCATTGAGACCCAGTACTTC. This gives the protein CASSLSSGESIETQYF. The rearrangement uses TRBV7-2 and TRBJ2-5; D is possibly TRBD2 (6 bases). The CDR3 extends over 16 amino acids. Trimming removed 2 bases from V and 5 bases from J, with 18 bases in between. Germline V gives CDR1 SGHTA, CDR2 FQGNSA. The entire variable domain, with the rest obtained from reference TRBV7-2 and TRBJ2-5, is as follows: GAGVSQSPSNKVTEKGKDVELRCDPISGHTALYWYRQSLGQGLEFLIYFQGNSAPDKSGLPSDRFSAERTGGSVSTLTIQRTQQEDSAVYLCASSLSSGESIETQYFGPGTRLLVL.

The CDR3 DNA reads as TGTGCCAGCAGCTTACCGGGAGGGCCTCGAGAGCAGTACTTC. Its protein product is CASSLPGGPREQYF. The chain recombines TRBV7-2 with TRBJ2-7; TRBD2 aligns across 8 bases. V shed 2 bases and J 7 bases; nucleotides not matched to a gene: 7. This CDR3 spans 14 amino acids. The germline V gene has CDR1 SGHTA and CDR2 FQGNSA.

The chain couples TRBV10-3 to TRBJ1-1; D is unresolved. Trimming took off 5 bases at V and 4 bases at J, with 17 bases between the two ends. CDR3 length: 15 amino acids. The germline V gene has CDR1 ENHRY and CDR2 SYGVKD. In DNA form, the CDR3 reads TGTGCCATCAGTCTCCGGGATCCCCCCAGCACTGAAGCTTTCTTT. It codes for CAISLRDPPSTEAFF.

V is TRBV18 and J is TRBJ2-3; D gene unclear. Germline V gives CDR1 KGHSH, CDR2 LQKENI. The CDR3 loop spans 14 amino acids. V lost 2 bases, J lost 4 bases, and 10 bases lay in between. DNA of the CDR3: TGTGCCAGCTCACCAGCCCAACTCCCAGATACGCAGTATTTT. This codes for CASSPAQLPDTQYF.

The chain has TRBV11-2 and TRBJ2-5; a weak D match, TRBD2 (6 bases). Germline V lookup: CDR1 SGHAT, CDR2 FQNNGV. The CDR3 spans 12 residues. V was trimmed by 5 bases and J by 5 bases, leaving 9 bases between them. The CDR3 bases are TGTGCCAGCAGCGGGACTTCGGAGACCCAGTACTTC. Amino acids: CASSGTSETQYF.

The chain combines TRBV5-1 with TRBJ1-4; TRBD1 is a possible D gene (6 bases). Germline-derived CDR1 and CDR2 are SGHRS and YFSETQ. The CDR3 is made up of 18 amino acids. Between the trimmed V and J ends, which lost 2 bases and 7 bases, there was a span of 24 bases. The CDR3 region is CASSFQGQGEGWSEKLFF. As DNA, the CDR3 is TGCGCCAGCAGCTTCCAGGGGCAGGGAGAAGGGTGGAGTGAAAAACTGTTTTTT.

The V gene is TRBV6-1, the J gene TRBJ2-1, with D possibly being TRBD2 (7 bases). Germline CDR1 and CDR2: MNHNS and SASEGT. The length of the CDR3 is 19 residues. V was cut by 4 bases and J by 0 bases, with 22 bases left in between. The CDR3 protein is CASSATFVRGGLSYNEQFF. CDR3 nucleotides: TGTGCCAGCAGTGCAACCTTCGTCCGCGGGGGCCTCTCCTACAATGAGCAGTTCTTC.

The rearrangement links TRBV7-9 to TRBJ1-1; D uncertain. Germline V gene sequence: CDR1 SEHNR, CDR2 FQNEAQ (reference sequence). The ends were cut back, 1 base at V and 1 base at J, with 10 bases in the middle. CDR3 size: 15 residues. The CDR3 DNA sequence: TGTGCCAGCAGCTTAGGAGGGATGGAGAACACTGAAGCTTTCTTT. It is translated as CASSLGGMENTEAFF.

The V and J genes are TRBV30 and TRBJ2-5, with 9 positions matching TRBD2. Per germline, CDR1 GTSNPN and CDR2 SVGIG (reference sequence). This CDR3 has 15 amino acids. With V trimmed by 0 bases and J by 4 bases, 6 bases remained unmatched. The CDR3 region is CAWSVGLAGRETQYF. DNA of the CDR3: TGTGCCTGGAGTGTCGGGCTAGCGGGAAGAGAGACCCAGTACTTC.

This clone turned up a few times. The chain is built from TRBV25-1 and TRBJ1-1; no clear D gene. CDR1 MGHDK and CDR2 SYGVNS come from the germline V gene. CDR3 length: 13 amino acids. Trimming left V 5 bases short and J 0 bases short, with 7 bases between. The chain's CDR3 is CASSSLMNTEAFF. The CDR3 DNA reads TGTGCCAGCAGTAGCCTCATGAACACTGAAGCTTTCTTT.